Shown below are 28 T cell receptor beta chains from a single sample sequenced in a study of multiple sclerosis patients with progressive multifocal leukoencephalopathy. Time point given: time of PML onset. Assay used: immunoSEQ multiplex PCR; TCRdb lists only in-frame clones, some missing. The sample records more than 30,000 clones, 87% being singletons. The sequencing used PBMCs, collected from a patient treated with natalizumab. The source is a woman between 40 and 55 years old with progressive multifocal leukoencephalopathy.

This sequence joins TRBV2 and TRBJ2-7, with D maybe TRBD2 (5 bases). The CDR3 contains 14 residues. V lost 4 bases, J lost 5 bases, and 15 bases lay in between. Germline V gene data show CDR1 as SNHLY and CDR2 as FYNNEI. CDR3: CASSVGRAVNEQYF. CDR3 sequence (DNA): TGTGCCAGCAGTGTCGGACGAGCGGTCAACGAGCAGTACTTC.

The V call is TRBV7-3, the J call TRBJ2-3; 11 bases are a match to TRBD2. J lost 8 bases, V lost 3 bases, and 4 bases had no gene match. CDR3 length equals 14 residues. The germline V gene has CDR1 SGHTA and CDR2 FQGTGA. Written as DNA, the CDR3 is TGTGCCAGCAGCTTGGGACTAGCGGTAGGTACGCAGTATTTT. This translates into CASSLGLAVGTQYF.

V is TRBV7-9 and J is TRBJ2-1, with D possibly matching TRBD2 (5 bases). V lost 1 base and J lost 2, with 12 bases in between. The germline gives CDR1 SEHNR, CDR2 FQNEAQ (reference sequence). The CDR3 runs 16 residues. CDR3 residues: CASSLEVGRAYNEQFF. The CDR3 region has the DNA TGTGCCAGCAGCTTAGAGGTAGGGCGGGCCTACAATGAGCAGTTCTTC. Full variable domain (outside the CDR3, taken from reference TRBV7-9 and TRBJ2-1): DTGVSQNPRHKITKRGQNVTFRCDPISEHNRLYWYRQTLGQGPEFLTYFQNEAQLEKSRLLSDRFSAERPKGSFSTLEIQRTEQGDSAMYLCASSLEVGRAYNEQFFGPGTRLTVL.

The chain joins TRBV7-9 to TRBJ2-1, with a tentative D call TRBD1 (5 bases). The CDR3 spans 16 residues. Germline V lookup: CDR1 SEHNR, CDR2 FQNEAQ (reference sequence). V lost 6 bases and J 0 bases, leaving 15 bases between the germline ends. The CDR3 reads CASSYSGLSSYNEQFF. In DNA form, the CDR3 reads TGTGCCAGCAGTTATTCAGGGTTGAGCTCCTACAATGAGCAGTTCTTC.

J is TRBJ2-7 and V is TRBV6-1, with TRBD2 identical over 10 bases. Germline CDR1 is MNHNS and CDR2 is SASEGT. J gave up 8 bases and V 0 bases, and 10 bases lay outside the gene matches. The CDR3 is made up of 16 amino acids. CDR3 nucleotide sequence: TGTGCCAGCAGTGAAGCGCTTCGGGATAGCGGGAGGAAGCAGTACTTC. Translation gives CASSEALRDSGRKQYF.

The chain carries TRBV27 and TRBJ2-7; 10 bases map to TRBD1. Losses at the gene ends were 0 bases for V and 3 bases for J; bases not matched to a gene: 5. CDR1 MNHEY and CDR2 SMNVEV come from the germline V gene (reference sequence). CDR3 size: 16 residues. In nucleotides, the CDR3 is TGTGCCAGCAGTTTATCGGGGGGGACAGGGGACTACGAGCAGTACTTC. Translated: CASSLSGGTGDYEQYF.

The DNA of the CDR3 is TGTGCCAGCAGTCTCAGAAGCGGGGGCACAGATACGCAGTATTTT. Amino acid sequence: CASSLRSGGTDTQYF. The chain employs TRBV27 and TRBJ2-3; 7 bases are shared with TRBD2. J gave up 1 base and V 5 bases, and 6 bases lay outside the gene matches. This CDR3 is 15 amino acids long. Per germline, CDR1 MNHEY and CDR2 SMNVEV (reference sequence).

The chain carries TRBV11-2 and TRBJ2-7; tentatively, D is TRBD2 (5 bases). The V gene's germline CDR1 is SGHAT and CDR2 FQNNGV. The CDR3 loop spans 14 amino acids. V dropped 0 bases and J dropped 0 bases, with 6 bases sitting between them. CDR3 bases: TGTGCCAGCAGCTTAGAGGGGAGCTCCTACGAGCAGTACTTC. Amino acid sequence: CASSLEGSSYEQYF.

This clone was seen a single time. The V and J genes are TRBV6-1 and TRBJ1-2; 9 nucleotides agree with TRBD1. J gave up 6 bases and V 6 bases, and 5 bases lay outside the gene matches. Per the germline V gene, CDR1 is MNHNS and CDR2 is SASEGT. The CDR3 contains 13 residues. This CDR3 reads CASSGGQGNGYTF. The CDR3 DNA sequence: TGTGCCAGCAGCGGGGGACAGGGCAATGGCTACACCTTC.

The chain couples TRBV28 to TRBJ2-7; TRBD1 aligns across 7 bases. The CDR3 is made up of 15 amino acids. Losses at the gene ends were 3 bases for V and 0 bases for J; bases not matched to a gene: 5. Germline CDR1 MDHEN, CDR2 SYDVKM. The CDR3 sequence: CASSLAAGGSYEQYF. CDR3 nucleotide sequence: TGTGCCAGCAGTTTGGCGGCAGGGGGCTCCTACGAGCAGTACTTC.

The CDR3: CASSLDWGRGASFEKLFF. The CDR3 DNA follows: TGTGCCAGCAGCTTAGATTGGGGCAGGGGCGCCTCTTTTGAAAAACTGTTTTTT. The V and J genes are TRBV11-2 and TRBJ1-4, with a possible D match to TRBD1 (6 bases). The germline gives CDR1 SGHAT, CDR2 FQNNGV. This CDR3 is 18 amino acids long. Trimming shortened V by 0 bases and J by 7 bases, and 21 bases separated the two germline ends.

The rearrangement joins TRBV30 to TRBJ1-3; D is uncertain. The CDR3 has 14 amino acids. Trimming stripped 4 bases from V and 2 bases from J, with 12 bases between. In germline, CDR1 is GTSNPN, CDR2 SVGIG (reference sequence). The CDR3 DNA reads as TGTGCCTGGAACAAACTGAATGCTGGAAACACCATATATTTT. Its protein product is CAWNKLNAGNTIYF.

The sample holds one count of this clone. The rearrangement links TRBV5-4 to TRBJ2-5; D is uncertain. This CDR3 comprises 14 residues. Trimming removed 5 bases from V and 0 bases from J, with 11 bases in between. Germline values: CDR1 SGHNT, CDR2 YYREEE (reference sequence). This chain's CDR3 is CASRFGGNQETQYF. CDR3 DNA: TGTGCCAGCAGATTCGGTGGGAACCAAGAGACCCAGTACTTC.

This clone turned up a few times. CDR3 nucleotide sequence: TGCGCCAGCAGCCGACTTGCGGGGTTCACTAATGAAAAACTGTTTTTT. Translating gives CASSRLAGFTNEKLFF. The chain employs TRBV4-1 and TRBJ1-4; D call uncertain. Germline V gene lookup returns CDR1 MGHRA and CDR2 YSYEKL. Trimming stripped 4 bases from V and 2 bases from J, with 14 bases between. The CDR3 sequence is 16 residues long.

This clone is medium-sized within its sample. The V and J genes are TRBV2 and TRBJ2-7; 9 bases are shared with TRBD2. Germline lookup yields CDR1 SNHLY and CDR2 FYNNEI. This CDR3 region has 16 residues. V gave up 1 base and J gave up 0 bases; unmatched junction bases: 4. The CDR3 sequence is CASSEGPSGVSYEQYF. CDR3 nucleotide sequence: TGTGCCAGCAGTGAAGGGCCTAGCGGGGTCTCCTACGAGCAGTACTTC.

The chain couples TRBV18 to TRBJ1-6; tentatively, D is TRBD1 (6 bases). Trimming removed 3 bases at V and 9 bases at J, with 15 bases between. This CDR3 region has 15 residues. Germline V gene sequence: CDR1 KGHSH, CDR2 LQKENI. Written as DNA, the CDR3 is TGTGCCAGCTCACCTCAGGGGACGGAAGTTTCACCCCTCCACTTT. This encodes CASSPQGTEVSPLHF.

As for this clone: This CDR3 is also generated by other DNA sequences in the sample. V is TRBV19 and J is TRBJ2-3; D perhaps matches TRBD2 (5 bases). V was shortened by 6 bases and J by 3 bases, with 16 bases between the two germline ends. The germline V gene encodes CDR1 LNHDA and CDR2 SQIVND (reference sequence). The CDR3 is 15 amino acids. The CDR3 loop reads CASSILGSGTDTQYF. The CDR3 DNA is TGTGCCAGTAGCATCTTGGGGAGTGGTACAGATACGCAGTATTTT. The variable domain in full, with the rest retrieved from reference TRBV19 and TRBJ2-3, is DGGITQSPKYLFRKEGQNVTLSCEQNLNHDAMYWYRQDPGQGLRLIYYSQIVNDFQKGDIAEGYSVSREKKESFPLTVTSAQKNPTAFYLCASSILGSGTDTQYFGPGTRLTVL.

The chain links TRBV5-5 to TRBJ1-1, with D uncertain. The V gene's germline CDR1 is SGHKS and CDR2 YYEKEE (reference sequence). Trimming shortened V by 0 bases and J by 2 bases, and 5 bases separated the two germline ends. CDR3 length equals 13 residues. The DNA of the CDR3 is TGTGCCAGCAGCTTGGGCAGAAACACTGAAGCTTTCTTT. It translates to CASSLGRNTEAFF.

This chain uses TRBV9 with TRBJ2-4; no definite D call. Trimming cost V 0 bases and J 1 base, with 14 bases left between them. The CDR3 is 17 amino acids. Germline V gives CDR1 SGDLS, CDR2 YYNGEE. In DNA form, the CDR3 reads TGTGCCAGCAGCGTAGCAGAGGCCGTCGGGGCCAAAAACATTCAGTACTTC. Translation: CASSVAEAVGAKNIQYF.

The chain employs TRBV28 and TRBJ1-1; no firm D call. The CDR3 runs to 12 residues. Germline V gives CDR1 MDHEN, CDR2 SYDVKM. The V end lost 5 bases, the J end lost 4 bases, and 8 bases lay between the germline ends. The DNA for the CDR3 is TGTGCCAGCAGTCTCCAGTCCACTGAAGCTTTCTTT. Translating gives CASSLQSTEAFF.

This clone was observed a single time. The V and J genes are TRBV18 and TRBJ2-7; D not resolved. Trimming cost V 1 base and J 4 bases, with 5 bases left between them. The germline gives CDR1 KGHSH, CDR2 LQKENI. This CDR3 region has 12 residues. CDR3: CASSPRGYEQYF. DNA for the CDR3: TGTGCCAGCTCACCACGAGGTTACGAGCAGTACTTC.

The chain uses TRBV5-1 and TRBJ2-7, with D perhaps TRBD2 (5 bases). In germline, CDR1 is SGHRS, CDR2 YFSETQ. The CDR3 consists of 15 residues. With 0 bases removed from V and 5 bases from J, the gap between germline ends came to 15 bases. This CDR3 is CASSLAAGRAHEQYF. CDR3 coding DNA: TGCGCCAGCAGCTTGGCGGCGGGTCGGGCCCACGAGCAGTACTTC. Full variable domain (missing parts from reference TRBV5-1 and TRBJ2-7): KAGVTQTPRYLIKTRGQQVTLSCSPISGHRSVSWYQQTPGQGLQFLFEYFSETQRNKGNFPGRFSGRQFSNSRSEMNVSTLELGDSALYLCASSLAAGRAHEQYFGPGTRLTVT.

The V gene is TRBV6-1, the J gene TRBJ1-6, with 7 bases aligning to TRBD1. In germline, CDR1 is MNHNS, CDR2 SASEGT. V dropped 6 bases and J dropped 4; count of bases not matched to a gene: 6. The CDR3 runs to 15 residues. CDR3 sequence reads: CASSPGQPYNSPLHF. The CDR3 DNA reads as TGTGCCAGCAGCCCGGGACAGCCATATAATTCACCCCTCCACTTT.

The chain joins TRBV11-3 to TRBJ2-7, with TRBD1 matching 9 bases. This CDR3 contains 15 residues. V shed 4 bases and J 0 bases; nucleotides not matched to a gene: 4. Germline V gene lookup returns CDR1 SGHNT and CDR2 YENEEA. CDR3 sequence: CASSSWDRVSYEQYF. CDR3 nucleotide sequence: TGTGCCAGCAGCTCCTGGGACAGGGTCTCCTACGAGCAGTACTTC.

The rearrangement links TRBV18 to TRBJ2-3; D is undetermined. The CDR3 is 16 residues long. The germline gives CDR1 KGHSH, CDR2 LQKENI. Trimming pared 2 bases from V and 0 bases from J, leaving 12 bases between. The CDR3: CASSPLTRASTDTQYF. CDR3 DNA: TGTGCCAGCTCACCATTAACAAGAGCTAGCACAGATACGCAGTATTTT.

This chain uses TRBV10-3 with TRBJ1-5; the D gene is possibly TRBD1 (5 bases). The CDR3 has 14 residues. The ends were cut back, 6 bases at V and 0 bases at J, with 9 bases in the middle. In germline, CDR1 is ENHRY, CDR2 SYGVKD. Here the CDR3 reads CAISGQNSNQPQHF. In DNA, the CDR3 is TGTGCCATCAGCGGACAAAATAGCAATCAGCCCCAGCATTTT.

The V call is TRBV5-5, the J call TRBJ1-1; D remains ambiguous. Trimming shortened V by 0 bases and J by 6 bases, and 12 bases separated the two germline ends. Germline values: CDR1 SGHKS, CDR2 YYEKEE (reference sequence). The CDR3 has 14 amino acids. The chain's CDR3 is CASSLAVAGAEAFF. For the CDR3, the DNA is TGTGCCAGCAGCTTGGCCGTGGCAGGAGCTGAAGCTTTCTTT.

The V and J genes are TRBV7-2 and TRBJ1-1; maybe TRBD1 (6 bases). Germline V lookup: CDR1 SGHTA, CDR2 FQGNSA. Trimming left V 8 bases short and J 4 bases short, with 20 bases between. The CDR3 contains 15 residues. CDR3 loop: CASGGGGVRVTEAFF. CDR3 nucleotide sequence: TGTGCCAGCGGCGGAGGGGGGGTTCGGGTCACTGAAGCTTTCTTT.